These 29 T cell receptor beta chains share one sample of origin, sequenced in a study of tumor-infiltrating lymphocytes in primary liver carcinoma. Reverse transcription of roughly 0.45 ug total RNA with a constant-region primer produced TCR beta cDNA. Slightly modified ARM-PCR, run as three nested multiplex PCR rounds, produced the TCR beta libraries. Amplification in the first two PCR rounds was performed using TRBV1-TRBV30 forward primers and a C-beta reverse primer for roughly 10 cycles each. TCRdb passed the multiplex PCR reads through MiXCR, listing each CDR3 protein once. The table includes about 210,000 distinct CDR3 sequences, around 81% detected once. Co-extracting RNA and DNA was done with about 20-34 mg of unsorted bulk tissue as input. The sequenced sample was tumor tissue from primary liver carcinoma. The receptors derive from a man between 40 and 49 years old with primary liver carcinoma and hepatitis B virus infection.

The rearrangement joins TRBV14 to TRBJ2-1; D unclear. Germline V lookup: CDR1 SGHDN, CDR2 FVKESK. Trimming shortened V by 2 bases and J by 13 bases, and 18 bases separated the two germline ends. The CDR3 extends over 14 amino acids. CDR3 residues: CASSQNRDTSEQFF. CDR3 sequence (DNA): TGTGCCAGCAGCCAAAATCGCGACACCAGTGAACAGTTCTTC.

To note about this clonotype: One end of the junction is discordant with germline, which a read error may explain. The chain couples TRBV7-8 to TRBJ2-3, with TRBD2 matching 9 bases. Germline CDR1 SGHVS, CDR2 FQNEAQ. This CDR3 is 17 amino acids long. CDR3: CASSPWGLAVLRDTQFF. The CDR3 DNA reads TGTGCCAGCAGCCCGTGGGGACTAGCTGTCCTCCGGGATACGCAGTTTTTT.

As for this clonotype: A junction boundary mismatches the germline segment, possibly from a read error. This chain uses TRBV12-3 or TRBV12-4 with TRBJ2-3; D not certain. The CDR3 sequence is 14 residues long. CDR3 amino acids: CASGLTSSGDTQYF. The CDR3 nucleotides read TGTGCCAGCGGTTTAACGTCCTCTGGGGATACGCAGTATTTT.

A note on this clonotype: A read error may produce the germline difference seen at one junction end. This CDR3 is CASGYWAGASNEQFF. Here the CDR3 DNA reads TGTGCCAGCGGTTACTGGGCGGGGGCGTCCAATGAGCAGTTCTTC. The chain joins TRBV6-5 to TRBJ2-1; weak D call: TRBD2 (7 bases). The germline CDR1 and CDR2 sequences are MNHEY and SVGAGI. The CDR3 has 15 amino acids.

J is TRBJ1-5 and V is TRBV5-4; 9 nucleotides match TRBD1. The V gene end was trimmed by 8 bases and the J gene end by 2 bases; junction bases not matched to a gene: 8. This CDR3 has 15 amino acids. Germline V lookup: CDR1 SGHNT, CDR2 YYREEE (reference sequence). The CDR3 DNA is TGTGCCAGTAGTTTTTGGACAGGGGGCAATCAGCCCCAGCATTTT. This encodes CASSFWTGGNQPQHF.

The chain has TRBV14 and TRBJ2-7; no reliable D call. Trimming took off 5 bases at V and 9 bases at J, with 17 bases between the two ends. The length of the CDR3 is 13 residues. The germline V gene encodes CDR1 SGHDN and CDR2 FVKESK. Here the CDR3 DNA reads TGTGCCAGCAGCGCATATTCCGAGTCAGCGCAGTACTTC. Amino acids: CASSAYSESAQYF.

For this clonotype: Sequence at one end of the junction differs from germline and may be a read error. This chain connects TRBV11-1 to TRBJ2-2; possibly TRBD1 for D (6 bases). CDR3 length: 13 residues. CDR1 and CDR2 from the germline V gene are SGHAT and FQDESV (reference sequence). The CDR3 sequence is CARNFWDTRELFF. The DNA of the CDR3 is TGTGCCAGGAACTTTTGGGACACCAGGGAGCTGTTTTTT.

The chain links TRBV10-2 to TRBJ1-4; 7 bases align to TRBD1. V lost 8 bases to trimming and J lost 7 bases; unmatched junction nucleotides: 10. This CDR3 comprises 14 residues. CDR1 WSHSY and CDR2 SAAADI come from the germline V gene. CDR3 loop: CASAQPGQSEKLFF. The CDR3 region has the DNA TGCGCCAGCGCCCAACCGGGACAGAGTGAAAAACTGTTTTTT.

On this clonotype itself: Relative to the germline gene, one junction end is altered; a read error may explain this. This rearrangement joins TRBV5-4 to TRBJ2-5; 13 bases align to TRBD2. Germline V gene sequence: CDR1 SGHNT, CDR2 YYREEE (reference sequence). This CDR3 contains 16 residues. The CDR3 DNA is TGTGCCAGTAGCTTCGGACTAGCGGGAGCGTCTGAGACCCGGTACTTC. Its translation: CASSFGLAGASETRYF.

This clonotype was observed a few times. This is likely a read error, given that the CDR3 carries no conserved phenylalanine or tryptophan at its end. No DNA is shown, since the ends of the CDR3 on it are uncertain; the CDR3 is the one TCRdb lists. V and J are TRBV6-6 and TRBJ1-1; TRBD1, as called in the table, went unchecked against the DNA. Germline loops: CDR1 MNHNY, CDR2 SVGAGI (reference sequence). The CDR3 is 13 residues long, ends included. This CDR3 is CASSTGGTTEALL.

The chain combines TRBV6-5 with TRBJ1-2; D is ambiguous. V lost 9 bases, J lost 5 bases, and 16 bases lay in between. Germline values: CDR1 MNHEY, CDR2 SVGAGI. The CDR3 length is 13 residues. Here the CDR3 reads CASRVEVKYGYTF. The CDR3 nucleotides are TGTGCCAGTAGGGTCGAGGTCAAGTATGGCTACACCTTC.

This clonotype was observed a handful of times. It may be a read error: a sequence one base away is much more abundant. The chain joins TRBV11-2 to TRBJ2-3; the match to TRBD2 covers 8 bases. The CDR3 has 11 amino acids. Trimming at V came to 8 bases and at J to 9 bases, leaving 4 bases not matched to a gene. Germline V gene sequence: CDR1 SGHAT, CDR2 FQNNGV. In DNA, the CDR3 is TGTGCCAGCGGCACGGGAGGGACGCAGTATTTT. It specifies CASGTGGTQYF.

A note on this clonotype: The junction does not match germline at one end; this may be a read error. The rearrangement joins TRBV12-3 or TRBV12-4 to TRBJ2-1; 11 bases match TRBD2. The CDR3 consists of 17 residues. Written as DNA, the CDR3 is TGTACCAGCATCAAAAACACCCCGGGACTAGCGGCCAATGAGCAGTTCTTC. The encoded protein is CTSIKNTPGLAANEQFF.

This clonotype was observed many times. This clone may be a read error of a much larger clone one base away. The chain uses TRBV10-3 and TRBJ2-5; D is perhaps TRBD1 or TRBD2 (6 bases each). This CDR3 has 14 residues. Germline CDR1 reads ENHRY; CDR2 reads SYGVKD. V gave up 8 bases and J gave up 2 bases, with 15 bases separating them. The CDR3 loop is CAIGRGALQETQYF. The CDR3 DNA follows: TGTGCCATCGGAAGGGGGGCCCTACAAGAGACCCAGTACTTC.

In the case of this clonotype: The conserved phenylalanine or tryptophan is not found at the CDR3 terminus, so this likely reflects a read error. CDR3: CASCDTSGADTQYS. CDR3 in DNA: TGTGCCAGCTGTGACACTAGCGGGGCAGATACGCAGTATTCT. The chain links TRBV6-1 to TRBJ2-3; 10 bases agree with TRBD2. The CDR3 contains 14 residues. CDR1 is MNHNS, CDR2 SASEGT, per germline.

The chain has TRBV14 and TRBJ2-1, with TRBD2 identical over 7 bases. The length of the CDR3 is 16 residues. V was clipped by 7 bases and J by 5 bases; unmatched bases: 14. Germline CDR1 and CDR2: SGHDN and FVKESK. This CDR3 reads CASIAVAGWVNNEQFF. The CDR3 DNA is TGTGCCAGCATCGCCGTAGCGGGTTGGGTAAACAATGAGCAGTTCTTC.

Comment on this clonotype: The conserved phenylalanine or tryptophan normally closing the CDR3 is absent here, so this likely arose from a read error. This chain connects TRBV11-2 to TRBJ2-3; TRBD2 aligns across 12 bases. V was clipped by 4 bases and J by 6 bases; unmatched bases: 8. The CDR3 consists of 16 residues. Germline V gives CDR1 SGHAT, CDR2 FQNNGV. The CDR3 sequence is CASSSPRLAGVDTQYP. The CDR3 bases are TGTGCCAGCAGCTCCCCGAGACTAGCGGGAGTGGATACGCAGTATCCT.

The sample holds many counts of this clonotype. This chain links TRBV10-3 with TRBJ2-7; weak D call: TRBD2 (6 bases). V lost 4 bases and J lost 0, with 13 bases in between. Germline CDR1 is ENHRY and CDR2 is SYGVKD. The CDR3 totals 15 residues. The chain's CDR3 is CAISAWGGNSYEQYF. Here the CDR3 DNA reads TGTGCCATCAGTGCTTGGGGCGGGAACTCCTACGAGCAGTACTTC.

With respect to this clonotype: It is likely a read error, because the conserved phenylalanine at the end of the CDR3 is missing. The chain joins TRBV11-2 to TRBJ2-5; D may correspond to TRBD1 or TRBD2 (5 bases each). CDR1 and CDR2 from the germline V gene are SGHAT and FQNNGV. The CDR3 consists of 18 residues. V lost 9 bases and J 5 bases, leaving 31 bases between the germline ends. The CDR3 DNA follows: TGTGCCAGTAGCCCTAGCTCAATCCAGGGTATTGGGCGGGAGACCCAGTACTTA. Residues: CASSPSSIQGIGRETQYL.

A remark on this clonotype: No conserved phenylalanine or tryptophan ends this CDR3, so it is likely a read error. The chain joins TRBV11-1 to TRBJ1-6; a weak D match, TRBD1 (5 bases). The CDR3 spans 13 residues. V lost 9 bases and J lost 16, with 22 bases in between. Germline-derived CDR1 and CDR2 are SGHAT and FQDESV (reference sequence). DNA of the CDR3: TGTGCCAGTAGCCGGACACTGGTTTCATCACTCCACTGT. Translated: CASSRTLVSSLHC.

Turning to this clonotype: Because the CDR3 is missing its conserved closing phenylalanine or tryptophan, this is likely a read error. This chain links TRBV29-1 with TRBJ2-5; perhaps TRBD1 as D (5 bases). Trimming removed 1 base at V and 7 bases at J, with 19 bases between. The CDR3 extends over 15 amino acids. Germline CDR1 is SQVTM and CDR2 is ANQGSEA. The CDR3 coding sequence is TGCAGCGTTGAAGCGGACATGGGGCGAGCAGGGACCCAGTACATC. As protein: CSVEADMGRAGTQYI.

Concerning this clonotype itself: A much larger clone differs from this one at a single base, so this may be a read error. The chain employs TRBV7-8 and TRBJ2-7, with TRBD1 identical over 8 bases. CDR1 is SGHVS and CDR2 is FQNEAQ in the germline V gene. The CDR3 loop spans 15 amino acids. The CDR3 loop reads CPSSRNLGQDNEQYF. CDR3 DNA sequence: TGTCCCAGCAGCCGAAACCTGGGACAGGACAACGAGCAGTACTTC.

Of note for this clonotype: Relative to the germline gene, one junction end is altered; a read error may explain this. The rearrangement links TRBV5-5 to TRBJ1-1; D unresolved. The CDR3 is 15 residues long. Germline CDR1 is SGHKS and CDR2 is YYEKEE (reference sequence). The CDR3 loop reads CASSHEAERYTKAFF. CDR3 nucleotides: TGTGCTAGCAGCCATGAGGCTGAGCGGTACACCAAAGCTTTCTTT.

This clonotype is a singleton in its sample. Sequence at one end of the junction differs from germline and may be a read error. The chain joins TRBV6-1 to TRBJ2-5; D gene unclear. Per germline, CDR1 MNHNS and CDR2 SASEGT. The length of the CDR3 is 18 residues. CDR3 in amino acids: CASSENLMGSAVGEIQYF. The DNA for the CDR3 is TGTGCCAGCAGTGAAAATTTAATGGGGTCGGCCGTTGGAGAGATCCAGTACTTC.

Notes on this clonotype: At one end, the junction sequence differs from germline, possibly due to a read error. The J gene is TRBJ2-6, the V gene TRBV6-5; D is ambiguous. CDR3 length equals 16 residues. The germline V gene encodes CDR1 MNHEY and CDR2 SVGAGI. CDR3 region: CASRYFTGSETNVLTF. The CDR3 DNA reads TGTGCCAGCAGATACTTCACGGGCTCTGAGACCAACGTCCTGACTTTC.

Of note for this clonotype: One end of the junction is discordant with germline, which a read error may explain. This rearrangement joins TRBV5-1 to TRBJ2-1; D perhaps matches TRBD1 (5 bases). Germline V gene data show CDR1 as SGHRS and CDR2 as YFSETQ. The CDR3 consists of 12 residues. CDR3 coding DNA: TGCGCCAGCAGCTTCGTCAGGGCCGAGCAGATCTTC. It specifies CASSFVRAEQIF.

This clonotype was seen once. One end of the junction does not line up with germline, which may come from a read error. V and J are TRBV28 and TRBJ1-6; 7 bases are shared with TRBD1. Per the germline V gene, CDR1 is MDHEN and CDR2 is SYDVKM. The CDR3 runs to 15 residues. CDR3 DNA: TGTGCCGGCAGCCCTTCGACAGGGAGTACTTCACCCCTCCACTTT. Its translation: CAGSPSTGSTSPLHF.

There are many counts of this clonotype. This sequence joins TRBV10-2 and TRBJ2-3, with 13 nucleotides matching TRBD2. Germline CDR1 reads WSHSY; CDR2 reads SAAADI. The CDR3 has 15 residues. The V gene end was trimmed by 0 bases and the J gene end by 6 bases; junction bases not matched to a gene: 0. CDR3 loop: CASSESTSGRDTQYF. The DNA for the CDR3 is TGCGCCAGCAGTGAGTCGACTAGCGGGAGGGATACGCAGTATTTT.

On this clonotype: At one end, the junction sequence differs from germline, possibly due to a read error. This chain joins TRBV6-1 and TRBJ2-7, with TRBD2 matching 7 bases. This CDR3 has 16 residues. Germline values: CDR1 MNHNS, CDR2 SASEGT. CDR3 amino acids: CASSEEGLTGGYEQYF. The CDR3 DNA reads TGTGCCAGCAGTGAAGAGGGACTAACGGGAGGCTACGAGCAATACTTC.